The T cell receptor (beta chain) described here comes from a study of T cells expressing NK-cell markers (dated by TCRdb to 2019 to 2021). About the full investigation: In sorted CD3+CD56+NKG2C+, CD3+CD56+NKG2C- and CD3+CD56-NKG2C+ T-cell subsets from 8 or 9 donors, TCR beta-chain repertoires were profiled. Among the eight sequenced donors, seven were HCMV-seropositive and one was HCMV-seronegative. All eight donors whose samples were sequenced were randomly selected healthy volunteers, three of them men and five women. Sequencing of the libraries produced 2 x 150 bp reads on Illumina HiSeq 2000/2500, MiSeq or NextSeq.

The CDR3 holds 17 amino acids from the cysteine to the phenylalanine. No DNA is recorded. According to the germline V gene, CDR1 reads SGHTA and CDR2 reads FQGNSA. The paper's findings and limits, for the study overall: Whether the expanded NKG2C-expressing T cell clones were specific for HCMV antigens remained unclear. Those dominant clonotypes were again the most abundant among CD3+CD56-NKG2C+ cells in several donors, at roughly 28.3-60.1%. In over 5 donors, the dominant CD3+CD56+NKG2C+ clonotypes were among the top 10 CD8+ clonotypes and accounted for about 1.0-7.5% of CD8+ T cells.

Points on this clonotype: Its antigen specificity is not known.

A commercial ELISA kit detecting HCMV-specific IgG in serum was used to determine HCMV serostatus. Ficoll density gradient centrifugation was used to isolate peripheral blood mononuclear cells from blood. TCRdb records Illumina HiSeq 2000 as the sequencer. The TCR beta cDNA libraries were made using 5'RACE template switching, a step that added both a universal primer site and unique molecular identifiers. Priming for cDNA synthesis came from the TCR beta constant segment, and two successive PCR amplification steps followed. The published analysis was carried out like this. MIGEC handled demultiplexing of the reads and grouping by UMI, while MiTCR was used to assemble and quantify clonotypes. To exclude erroneous sequences, only TCR cDNA sequences supported by at least two reads were retained. The tcR package was used for downstream repertoire analysis, and clonotypes were matched across fractions by CDR3 nucleotide sequence plus V segment. Antigen specificity was annotated against VDJdb with VDJmatch, allowing one amino acid substitution in CDR3. One entry per CDR3 protein sequence results from the TCRdb reprocessing of the reads, with DNA left out. TCRdb's processing, not the authors', yielded these V and J calls. This sample's table lists 300,000 to 450,000 distinct CDR3 sequences. The ten largest clones take up around 5% of the sample.

Sequencing input: blood T cells: a sorted CD56 or NKG2C T cell subset, CD4+ or CD8+ T cells, or bulk PBMC T cells (not recorded which). The TCR was taken from a man aged 18-75 years in good health. Recombination linked TRBV7-2 to TRBJ2-7; TCRdb's assignment of TRBD2 cannot be checked, as there is no DNA. CDR3 sequence: CASSLWGVAGGLNEQYF.